This TCR beta chain was documented in a study of shared clonotypes between healthy human individuals. The CDR3 has 15 residues. Germline CDR1 is MNHEY and CDR2 is SMNVEV (reference sequence). The ends lost 6 bases at V and 5 bases at J; junction bases unmatched: 11. About this clone itself: The antigen is undetermined.

Notes on the study in general: It was only blood that was sampled, and tissue repertoires likely differ. Generally, naive subsets came out with larger estimated richness than memory subsets.

As originally analysed: Junction-only immunoSEQ data arrived without quality scores, meaning filtering differed. Assay: immunoSEQ multiplex PCR; the TCRdb copy retains only in-frame clones and omits some. That table furnishes V, J and clone size, whereas the DNA furnished D and trimming. The table shows about 700,000 clones, with about 92% occurring only once. Terminally differentiated effector memory CD45RA+ cells were left out of the naive CD8 fraction, which was CD45RO-negative and positively selected for CCR7. Donors were Caucasian adults residing in Nashville, Tennessee, USA. The clonotype comes from a man between 25 and 39 years old in good health. The sequenced material came from naive CD8+ T cells sorted from blood. The chain joins TRBV27 to TRBJ2-7; TRBD2 matches 9 bases. The CDR3 DNA follows: TGTGCCAGCAGACCCTTAGCGGGAGTAGTAGACGAGCAGTACTTC. Its protein product is CASRPLAGVVDEQYF.